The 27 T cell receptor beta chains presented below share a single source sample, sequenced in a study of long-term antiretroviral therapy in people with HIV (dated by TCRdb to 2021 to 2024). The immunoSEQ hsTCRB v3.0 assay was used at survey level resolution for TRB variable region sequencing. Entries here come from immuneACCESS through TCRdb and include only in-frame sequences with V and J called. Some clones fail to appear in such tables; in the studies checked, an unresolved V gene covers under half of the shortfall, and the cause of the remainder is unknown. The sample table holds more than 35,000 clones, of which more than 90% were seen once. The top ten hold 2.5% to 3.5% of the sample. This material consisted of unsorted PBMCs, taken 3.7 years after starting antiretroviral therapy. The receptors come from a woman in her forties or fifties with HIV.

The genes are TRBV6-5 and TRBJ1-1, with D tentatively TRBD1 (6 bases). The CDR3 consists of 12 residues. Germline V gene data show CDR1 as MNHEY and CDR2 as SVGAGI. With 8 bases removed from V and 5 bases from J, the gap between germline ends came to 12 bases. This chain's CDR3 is CASARGNTEAFF. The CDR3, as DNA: TGTGCCAGCGCTAGGGGGAATACTGAAGCTTTCTTT.

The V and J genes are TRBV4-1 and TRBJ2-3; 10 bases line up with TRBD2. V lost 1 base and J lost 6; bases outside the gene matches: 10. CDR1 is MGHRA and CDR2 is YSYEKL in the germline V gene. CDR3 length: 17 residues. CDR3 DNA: TGCGCCAGCAGCCAAGGGACACTACAGACTAGCGGGGATACGCAGTATTTT. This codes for CASSQGTLQTSGDTQYF.

The CDR3 protein is CASSKTADNSPLHF. CDR3 DNA: TGTGCCAGCAGCAAGACAGCTGACAATTCACCCCTCCACTTT. This chain joins TRBV9 and TRBJ1-6; possibly TRBD1 for D (5 bases). Trimming removed 4 bases at V and 7 bases at J, with 12 bases between. The CDR3 is made up of 14 amino acids. Per the germline V gene, CDR1 is SGDLS and CDR2 is YYNGEE.

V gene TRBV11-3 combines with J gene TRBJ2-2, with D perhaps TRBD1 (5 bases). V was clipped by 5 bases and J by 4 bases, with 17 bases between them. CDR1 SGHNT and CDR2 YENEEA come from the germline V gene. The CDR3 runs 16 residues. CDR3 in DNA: TGTGCCAGCAGCGTAAACAGGCCCTCGGGCACCGGGGAGCTGTTTTTT. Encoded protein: CASSVNRPSGTGELFF.

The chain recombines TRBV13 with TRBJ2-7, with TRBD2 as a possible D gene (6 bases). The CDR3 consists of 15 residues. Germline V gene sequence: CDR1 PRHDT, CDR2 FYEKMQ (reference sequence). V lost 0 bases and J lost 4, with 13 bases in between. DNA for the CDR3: TGTGCCAGCAGCTTAGGCCTAATGCGGGGTTACGAGCAGTACTTC. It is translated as CASSLGLMRGYEQYF.

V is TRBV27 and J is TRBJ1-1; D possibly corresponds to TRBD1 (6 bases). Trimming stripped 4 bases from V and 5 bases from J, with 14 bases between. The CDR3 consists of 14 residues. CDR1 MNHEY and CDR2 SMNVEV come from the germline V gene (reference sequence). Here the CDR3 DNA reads TGTGCCAGCAGTTACAGGGCTGGGGTTACTGAAGCTTTCTTT. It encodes CASSYRAGVTEAFF.

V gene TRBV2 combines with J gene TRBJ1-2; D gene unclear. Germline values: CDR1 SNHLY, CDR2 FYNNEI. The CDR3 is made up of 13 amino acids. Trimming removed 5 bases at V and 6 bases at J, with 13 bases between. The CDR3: CASSRSGPNGYTF. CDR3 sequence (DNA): TGTGCCAGCAGTCGATCCGGACCCAATGGCTACACCTTC.

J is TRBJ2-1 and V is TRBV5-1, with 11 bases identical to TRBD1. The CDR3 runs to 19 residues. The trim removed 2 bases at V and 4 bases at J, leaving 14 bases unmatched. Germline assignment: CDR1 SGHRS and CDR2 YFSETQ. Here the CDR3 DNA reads TGCGCCAGCAGCTTCCGGGACAGGGGGATTTGGGGGGTTTACAATGAGCAGTTCTTC. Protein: CASSFRDRGIWGVYNEQFF.

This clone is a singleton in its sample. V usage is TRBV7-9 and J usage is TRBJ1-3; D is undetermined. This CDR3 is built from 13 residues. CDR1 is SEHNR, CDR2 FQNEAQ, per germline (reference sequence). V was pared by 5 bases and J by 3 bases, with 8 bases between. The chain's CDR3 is CASSPLSGNTIYF. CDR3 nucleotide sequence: TGTGCCAGCAGCCCATTGAGTGGAAACACCATATATTTT.

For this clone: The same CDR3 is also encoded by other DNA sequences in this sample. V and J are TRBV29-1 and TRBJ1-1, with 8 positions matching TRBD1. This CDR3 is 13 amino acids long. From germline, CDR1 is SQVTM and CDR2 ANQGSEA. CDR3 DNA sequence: TGCGGATCGAGTACAGGGGGGAACACTGAAGCTTTCTTT. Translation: CGSSTGGNTEAFF.

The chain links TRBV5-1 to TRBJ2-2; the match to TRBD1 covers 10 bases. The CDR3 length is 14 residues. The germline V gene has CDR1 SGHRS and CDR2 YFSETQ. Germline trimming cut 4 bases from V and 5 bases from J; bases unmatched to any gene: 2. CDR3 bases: TGCGCCAGCAGCCCGGGACAGGGGACCGGGGAGCTGTTTTTT. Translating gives CASSPGQGTGELFF.

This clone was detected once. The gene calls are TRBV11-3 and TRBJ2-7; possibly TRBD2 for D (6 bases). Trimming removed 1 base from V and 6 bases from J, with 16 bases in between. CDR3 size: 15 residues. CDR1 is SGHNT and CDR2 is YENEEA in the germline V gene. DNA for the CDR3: TGTGCCAGCAGCTTAGGATACGCCATGGGGGGCGAGCAGTACTTC. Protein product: CASSLGYAMGGEQYF.

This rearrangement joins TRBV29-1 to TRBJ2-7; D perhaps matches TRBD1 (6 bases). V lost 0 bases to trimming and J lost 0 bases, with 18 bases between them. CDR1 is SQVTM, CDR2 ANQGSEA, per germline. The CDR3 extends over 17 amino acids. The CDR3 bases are TGCAGCGTTGAAGATTTAACCACAGGGACGGGCTCCTACGAGCAGTACTTC. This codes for CSVEDLTTGTGSYEQYF.

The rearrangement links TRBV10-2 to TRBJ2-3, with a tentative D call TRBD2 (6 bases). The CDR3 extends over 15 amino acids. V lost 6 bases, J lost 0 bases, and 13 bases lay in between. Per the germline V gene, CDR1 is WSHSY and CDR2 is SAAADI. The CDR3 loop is CASRYSSDSTDTQYF. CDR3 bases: TGCGCCAGCAGGTATTCTAGCGATAGCACAGATACGCAGTATTTT.

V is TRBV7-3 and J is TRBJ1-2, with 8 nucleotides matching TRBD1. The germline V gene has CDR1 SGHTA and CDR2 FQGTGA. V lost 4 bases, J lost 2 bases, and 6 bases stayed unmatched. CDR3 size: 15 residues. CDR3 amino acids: CASSSSDRVNYGYTF. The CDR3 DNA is TGTGCCAGCAGCTCATCGGACAGGGTGAACTATGGCTACACCTTC. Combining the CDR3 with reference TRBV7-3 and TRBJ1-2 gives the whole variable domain GAGVSQTPSNKVTEKGKYVELRCDPISGHTALYWYRQSLGQGPEFLIYFQGTGAADDSGLPNDRFFAVRPEGSVSTLKIQRTERGDSAVYLCASSSSDRVNYGYTFGSGTRLTVV.

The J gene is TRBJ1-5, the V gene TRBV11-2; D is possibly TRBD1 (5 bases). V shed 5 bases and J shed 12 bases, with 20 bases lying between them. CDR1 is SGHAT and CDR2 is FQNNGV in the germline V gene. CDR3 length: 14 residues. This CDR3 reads CASSKGRFDEGQHF. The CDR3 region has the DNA TGTGCCAGCAGCAAGGGACGGTTTGATGAGGGCCAGCATTTT.

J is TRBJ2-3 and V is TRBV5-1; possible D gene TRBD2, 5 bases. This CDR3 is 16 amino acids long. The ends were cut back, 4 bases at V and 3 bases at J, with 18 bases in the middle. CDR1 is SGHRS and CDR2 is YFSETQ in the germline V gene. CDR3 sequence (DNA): TGCGCCAGCAGCCTCGGAGGTCAGAGGGTGACAGATACGCAGTATTTT. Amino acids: CASSLGGQRVTDTQYF.

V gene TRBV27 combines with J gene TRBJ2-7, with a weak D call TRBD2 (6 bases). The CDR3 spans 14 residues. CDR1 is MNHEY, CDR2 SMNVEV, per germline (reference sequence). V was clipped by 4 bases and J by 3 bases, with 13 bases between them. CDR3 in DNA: TGTGCCAGCAGTTGGAGGGGCGTAAGCTACGAGCAGTACTTC. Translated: CASSWRGVSYEQYF.

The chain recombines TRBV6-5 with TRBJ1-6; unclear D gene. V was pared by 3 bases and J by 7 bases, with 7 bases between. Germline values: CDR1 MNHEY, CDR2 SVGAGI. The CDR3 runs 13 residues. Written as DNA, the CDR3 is TGTGCCAGCAGTTATTCGGGGAATTCACCCCTCCACTTT. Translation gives CASSYSGNSPLHF.

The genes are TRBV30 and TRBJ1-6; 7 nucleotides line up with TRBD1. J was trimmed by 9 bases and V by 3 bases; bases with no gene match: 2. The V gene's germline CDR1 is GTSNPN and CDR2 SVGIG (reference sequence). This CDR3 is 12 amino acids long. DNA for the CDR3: TGTGCCTGGAGGAGACAGGGTTCACCCCTCCACTTT. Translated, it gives CAWRRQGSPLHF.

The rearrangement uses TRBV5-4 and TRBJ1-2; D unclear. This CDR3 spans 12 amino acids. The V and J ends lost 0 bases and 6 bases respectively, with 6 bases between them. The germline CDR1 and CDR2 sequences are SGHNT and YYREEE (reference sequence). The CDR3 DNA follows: TGTGCCAGCAGCTTGGCAAAGGATGGCTACACCTTC. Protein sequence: CASSLAKDGYTF. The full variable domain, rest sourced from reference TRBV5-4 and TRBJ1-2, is ETGVTQSPTHLIKTRGQQVTLRCSSQSGHNTVSWYQQALGQGPQFIFQYYREEENGRGNFPPRFSGLQFPNYSSELNVNALELDDSALYLCASSLAKDGYTFGSGTRLTVV.

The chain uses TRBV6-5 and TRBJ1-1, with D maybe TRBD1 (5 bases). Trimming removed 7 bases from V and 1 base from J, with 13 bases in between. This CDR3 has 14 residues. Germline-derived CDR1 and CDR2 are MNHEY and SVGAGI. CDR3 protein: CASILYQGNTEAFF. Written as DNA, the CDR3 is TGTGCCAGCATCCTCTACCAGGGGAACACTGAAGCTTTCTTT.

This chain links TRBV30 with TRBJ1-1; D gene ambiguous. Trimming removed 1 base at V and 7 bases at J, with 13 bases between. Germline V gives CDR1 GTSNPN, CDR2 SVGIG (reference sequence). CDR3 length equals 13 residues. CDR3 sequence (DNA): TGTGCCTGGAGTGCGGCTCCTGAGGGTGAAGCTTTCTTT. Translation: CAWSAAPEGEAFF.

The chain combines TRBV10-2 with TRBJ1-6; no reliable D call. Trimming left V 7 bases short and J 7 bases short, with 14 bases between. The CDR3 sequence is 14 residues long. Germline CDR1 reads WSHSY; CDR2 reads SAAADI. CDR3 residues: CASTPGLQNSPLHF. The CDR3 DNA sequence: TGCGCCAGCACGCCGGGCCTTCAGAATTCACCCCTCCACTTT.

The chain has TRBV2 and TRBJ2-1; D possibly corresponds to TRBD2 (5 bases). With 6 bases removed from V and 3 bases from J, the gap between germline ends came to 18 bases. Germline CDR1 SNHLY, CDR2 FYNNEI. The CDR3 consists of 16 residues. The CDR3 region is CASRPVERILYNEQFF. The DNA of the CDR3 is TGTGCCAGCAGGCCCGTTGAGCGGATACTCTACAATGAGCAGTTCTTC.

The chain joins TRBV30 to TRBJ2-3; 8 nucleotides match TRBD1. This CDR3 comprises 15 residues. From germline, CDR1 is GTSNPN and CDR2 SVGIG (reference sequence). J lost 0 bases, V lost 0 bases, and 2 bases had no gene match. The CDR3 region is CAWSVQGDSTDTQYF. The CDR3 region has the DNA TGTGCCTGGAGTGTACAGGGGGACAGCACAGATACGCAGTATTTT.

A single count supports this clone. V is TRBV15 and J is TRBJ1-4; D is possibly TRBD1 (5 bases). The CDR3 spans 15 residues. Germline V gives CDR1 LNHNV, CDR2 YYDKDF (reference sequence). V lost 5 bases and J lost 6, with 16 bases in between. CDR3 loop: CATSLVRGSDEKLFF. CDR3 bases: TGTGCCACCAGCCTGGTGCGGGGCTCGGATGAAAAACTGTTTTTT.